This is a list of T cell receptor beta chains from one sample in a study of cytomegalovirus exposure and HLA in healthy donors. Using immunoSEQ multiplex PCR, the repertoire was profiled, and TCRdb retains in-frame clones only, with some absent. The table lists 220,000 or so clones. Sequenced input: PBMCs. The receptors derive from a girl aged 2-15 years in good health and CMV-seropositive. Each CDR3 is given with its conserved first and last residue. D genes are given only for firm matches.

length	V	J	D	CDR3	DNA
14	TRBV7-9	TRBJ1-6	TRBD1	CASSSGQNNSPLHF	TGTGCCAGCAGCTCGGGACAGAATAATTCACCCCTCCACTTT
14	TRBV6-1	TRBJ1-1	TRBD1	CASTEQGLNTEAFF	TGTGCCAGCACGGAACAGGGGCTGAACACTGAAGCTTTCTTT
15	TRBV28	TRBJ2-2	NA	CASSLSGGGTGELFF	TGTGCCAGCAGTTTATCCGGGGGAGGCACCGGGGAGCTGTTTTTT
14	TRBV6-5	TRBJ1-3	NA	CASSKGQPGNTIYF	TGTGCCAGCAGTAAGGGGCAGCCTGGAAACACCATATATTTT
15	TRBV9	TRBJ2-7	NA	CASSVGPGETYEQYF	TGTGCCAGCAGCGTAGGCCCAGGGGAAACCTACGAGCAGTACTTC
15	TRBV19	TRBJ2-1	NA	CASSIAPAGSNEQFF	TGTGCCAGTAGTATAGCCCCCGCGGGAAGCAATGAGCAGTTCTTC
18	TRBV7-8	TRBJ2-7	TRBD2	CASSSLTRLAGISNEQYF	TGTGCCAGCAGCTCACTAACCCGACTAGCGGGCATCAGCAACGAGCAGTACTTC
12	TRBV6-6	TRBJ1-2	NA	CASSTQTKGYTF	TGTGCCAGCAGCACACAGACCAAAGGCTACACCTTC
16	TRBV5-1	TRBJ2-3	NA	CASSLVPGVITDTQYF	TGCGCCAGCAGCTTGGTCCCGGGGGTAATCACAGATACGCAGTATTTT
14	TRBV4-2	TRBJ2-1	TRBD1	CASSPAGQDNEQFF	TGTGCCAGCAGCCCTGCGGGACAGGACAATGAGCAGTTCTTC
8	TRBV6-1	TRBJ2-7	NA	CASEVQYF	TGTGCCAGCGAGGTGCAGTACTTC
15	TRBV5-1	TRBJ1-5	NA	CASEKDRRYNQPQHF	TGCGCCAGCGAAAAGGACAGAAGATATAATCAGCCCCAGCATTTT
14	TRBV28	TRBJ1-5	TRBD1	CASRSGGTYQPQHF	TGTGCCAGCAGATCAGGGGGAACGTATCAGCCCCAGCATTTT
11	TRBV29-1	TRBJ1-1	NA	CSVQTGDEAFF	TGCAGCGTTCAGACAGGAGATGAAGCTTTCTTT
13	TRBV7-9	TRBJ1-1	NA	CASSAPPGNNAFF	TGTGCCAGCAGCGCCCCTCCAGGAAACAACGCTTTCTTT
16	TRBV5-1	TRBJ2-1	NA	CASGPIQGRRGVEQFF	TGCGCCAGCGGTCCGATACAGGGGAGGCGTGGTGTTGAGCAGTTCTTC
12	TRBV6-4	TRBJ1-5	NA	CASRYGNQPQHF	TGTGCCAGCAGGTACGGTAATCAGCCCCAGCATTTT
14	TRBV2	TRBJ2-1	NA	CASNRGTEYNEQFF	TGTGCCAGCAACCGCGGGACGGAGTACAATGAGCAGTTCTTC
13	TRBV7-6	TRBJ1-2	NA	CASSSRGFYGYTF	TGTGCCAGCAGCTCTCGGGGGTTTTATGGCTACACCTTC
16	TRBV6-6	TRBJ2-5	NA	CASSFLMGAGQETQYF	TGTGCCAGCAGTTTTCTTATGGGGGCAGGTCAAGAGACCCAGTACTTC
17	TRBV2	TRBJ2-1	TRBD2	CASSGGLAGGPYNEQFF	TGTGCCAGCAGTGGCGGACTAGCGGGAGGGCCTTACAATGAGCAGTTCTTC
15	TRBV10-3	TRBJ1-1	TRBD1	CAISPVPGQGASAFF	TGTGCCATCAGCCCAGTGCCCGGACAGGGGGCGTCAGCTTTCTTT
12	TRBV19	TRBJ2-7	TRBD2	CAVLAAGGEQYF	TGTGCCGTCCTAGCGGCCGGGGGTGAGCAGTACTTC
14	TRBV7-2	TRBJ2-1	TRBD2	CASSLSSGVNEQFF	TGTGCCAGCAGCTTGTCTAGCGGGGTGAATGAGCAGTTCTTC
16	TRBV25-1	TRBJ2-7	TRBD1	CASAENPGQGTHEQYF	TGTGCCAGCGCAGAAAATCCGGGACAGGGGACCCACGAGCAGTACTTC
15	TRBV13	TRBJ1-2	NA	CASSLGRAGMGGYTF	TGTGCCAGCAGCTTAGGCCGAGCCGGGATGGGCGGCTACACCTTC
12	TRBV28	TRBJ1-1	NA	CASTRQDTEAFF	TGTGCCAGCACCCGACAGGACACTGAAGCTTTCTTT
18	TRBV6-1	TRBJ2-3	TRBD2	CASSEMAGGRTSTDTQYF	TGTGCCAGCAGTGAAATGGCGGGGGGAAGGACAAGCACAGATACGCAGTATTTT
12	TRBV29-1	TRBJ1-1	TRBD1	CSGTGLRTEAFF	TGCAGCGGGACAGGGCTGAGGACTGAAGCTTTCTTT
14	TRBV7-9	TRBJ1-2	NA	CASSLAGGGYGYTF	TGTGCCAGCAGCTTAGCGGGTGGAGGCTATGGCTACACCTTC
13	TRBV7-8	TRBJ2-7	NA	CASSLRRSYEQYF	TGTGCCAGCAGCTTGAGGCGGAGCTACGAGCAGTACTTC
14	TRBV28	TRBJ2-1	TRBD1	CASSPGGQRNEQFF	TGTGCCAGCAGTCCAGGGGGACAGCGTAATGAGCAGTTCTTC
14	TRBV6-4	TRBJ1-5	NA	CASSDRQSHQPQHF	TGTGCCAGCAGTGATCGACAGTCCCATCAGCCCCAGCATTTT
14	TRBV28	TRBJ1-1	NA	CASSLDQGVAEAFF	TGTGCCAGCAGTTTGGACCAAGGGGTAGCTGAAGCTTTCTTT
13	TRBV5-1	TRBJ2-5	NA	CASSLSLEAAQYF	TGCGCCAGCAGCTTGTCCCTTGAAGCGGCCCAGTACTTC
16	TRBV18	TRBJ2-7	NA	CASSPLADRAGNEQYF	TGTGCCAGCTCACCCCTAGCGGACAGGGCGGGGAACGAGCAGTACTTC
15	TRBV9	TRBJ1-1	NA	CASSVVGSANTEAFF	TGTGCCAGCAGCGTGGTGGGGAGCGCGAACACTGAAGCTTTCTTT
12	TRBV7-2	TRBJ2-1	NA	CASSLLYNEQFF	TGTGCCAGCAGCTTACTTTATAATGAGCAGTTCTTC
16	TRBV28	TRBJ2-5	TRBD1	CASSFTVKGARETQYF	TGTGCCAGCAGTTTTACGGTTAAGGGGGCGAGGGAGACCCAGTACTTC
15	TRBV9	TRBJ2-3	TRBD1	CASSAGTGQDATQYF	TGTGCCAGCAGCGCGGGGACAGGGCAGGATGCTACGCAGTATTTT
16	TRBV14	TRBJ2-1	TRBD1	CASSPPDRVTYNEQFF	TGTGCCAGCAGCCCACCGGACAGGGTAACCTACAATGAGCAGTTCTTC
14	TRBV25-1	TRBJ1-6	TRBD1	CASSHRGLHSPLHF	TGTGCCAGCAGCCACAGGGGGCTGCATTCACCCCTCCACTTT
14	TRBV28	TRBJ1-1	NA	CASSYGQKNTEAFF	TGTGCCAGCAGTTACGGACAGAAGAACACTGAAGCTTTCTTT
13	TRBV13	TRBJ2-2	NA	CASSFGSTGELFF	TGTGCCAGCAGCTTTGGCAGCACCGGGGAGCTGTTTTTT
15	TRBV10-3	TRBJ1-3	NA	CAINSGKNSGNTIYF	TGTGCCATCAATTCGGGGAAAAACTCTGGAAACACCATATATTTT
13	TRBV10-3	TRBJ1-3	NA	CATLDSSGNTIYF	TGTGCCACCTTGGACAGTTCTGGAAACACCATATATTTT
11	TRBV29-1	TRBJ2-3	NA	CSVVRGDTQYF	TGCAGCGTTGTGAGAGGAGATACGCAGTATTTT
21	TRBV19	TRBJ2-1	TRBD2	CASSAQPQLAGGPPSYNEQFF	TGTGCCAGTAGTGCCCAACCCCAACTAGCGGGAGGCCCCCCCTCCTACAATGAGCAGTTCTTC
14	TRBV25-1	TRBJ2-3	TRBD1	CASSDDRGQDTQYF	TGTGCCAGCAGTGACGACAGGGGGCAAGATACGCAGTATTTT
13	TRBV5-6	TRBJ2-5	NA	CASSLGGLETQYF	TGTGCCAGCAGCTTGGGGGGGCTAGAGACCCAGTACTTC
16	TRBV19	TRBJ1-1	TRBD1	CASSTTRTGLNTEAFF	TGTGCCAGTAGTACCACCCGGACAGGGTTGAACACTGAAGCTTTCTTT
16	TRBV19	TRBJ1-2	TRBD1	CASSYPGQGVLGGYTF	TGTGCCAGTAGTTACCCGGGACAGGGCGTACTTGGGGGCTACACCTTC
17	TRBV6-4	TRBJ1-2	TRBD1	CASSDPPEDRGPYGYTF	TGTGCCAGCAGTGATCCCCCGGAGGACAGGGGGCCTTATGGCTACACCTTC
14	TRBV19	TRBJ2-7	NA	CASSKLTDTYEQYF	TGTGCCAGTAGTAAATTGACGGACACCTACGAGCAGTACTTC
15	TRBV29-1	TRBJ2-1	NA	CSVEGPSVRDNEQFF	TGCAGCGTTGAGGGGCCTTCTGTTCGGGACAATGAGCAGTTCTTC